This record looks at one T cell receptor (beta chain) sequence and its context. What it binds is not known. CDR3 length: 19 residues. V dropped 4 bases and J dropped 4; count of bases not matched to a gene: 12. CDR1 and CDR2 from the germline V gene are SGHAT and FQNNGV. This entry comes from a study of Ad26.COV2.S vaccination and SARS-CoV-2 variants. Findings of the study overall: Using TCR breadth and depth analyses may have led to underestimated total T cell responses.

The method was immunoSEQ multiplex PCR; TCRdb's version includes in-frame clones alone and lacks a portion of them. The table shows about 180,000 clones, with around 85% occurring only once. This receptor was obtained from a human donor who had recovered from COVID-19. The J gene is TRBJ2-1, the V gene TRBV11-2, with 14 bases lining up with TRBD2. The input for sequencing was peripheral blood, taken after recovery from COVID-19. This CDR3 reads CASSSPGLAGEGLYNEQFF. The CDR3 nucleotides are TGTGCCAGCAGCTCCCCGGGACTAGCGGGAGAGGGATTATACAATGAGCAGTTCTTC.